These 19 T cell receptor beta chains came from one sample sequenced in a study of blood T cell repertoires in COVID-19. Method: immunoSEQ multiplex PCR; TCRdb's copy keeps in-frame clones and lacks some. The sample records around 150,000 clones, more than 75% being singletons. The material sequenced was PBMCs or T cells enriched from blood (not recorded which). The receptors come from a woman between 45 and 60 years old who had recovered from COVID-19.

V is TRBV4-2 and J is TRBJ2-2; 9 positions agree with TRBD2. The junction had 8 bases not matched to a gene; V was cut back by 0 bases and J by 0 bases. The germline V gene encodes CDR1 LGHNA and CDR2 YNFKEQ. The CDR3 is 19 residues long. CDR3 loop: CASSQDDSGGTANTGELFF. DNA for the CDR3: TGTGCCAGCAGCCAAGATGACAGCGGGGGGACCGCGAACACCGGGGAGCTGTTTTTT.

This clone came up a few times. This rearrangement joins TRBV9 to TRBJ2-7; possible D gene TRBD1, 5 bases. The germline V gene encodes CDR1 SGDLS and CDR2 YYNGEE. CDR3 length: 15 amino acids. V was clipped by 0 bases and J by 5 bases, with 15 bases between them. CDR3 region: CASSVGSGLTNEQYF. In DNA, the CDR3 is TGTGCCAGCAGCGTAGGGTCAGGGCTGACGAACGAGCAGTACTTC.

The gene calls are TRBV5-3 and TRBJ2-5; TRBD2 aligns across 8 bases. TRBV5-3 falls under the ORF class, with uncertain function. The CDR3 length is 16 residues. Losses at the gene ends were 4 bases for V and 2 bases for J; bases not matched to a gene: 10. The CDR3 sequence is CARSPGGGRLQETQYF. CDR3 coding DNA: TGTGCCAGAAGCCCGGGAGGGGGGCGGTTGCAAGAGACCCAGTACTTC.

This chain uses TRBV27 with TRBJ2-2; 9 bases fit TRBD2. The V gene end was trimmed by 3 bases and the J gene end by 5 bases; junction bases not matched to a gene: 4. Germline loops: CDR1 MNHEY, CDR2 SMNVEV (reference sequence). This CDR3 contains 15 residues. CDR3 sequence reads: CASSLRGGRTGELFF. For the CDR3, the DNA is TGTGCCAGCAGTTTGCGGGGGGGCAGAACCGGGGAGCTGTTTTTT.

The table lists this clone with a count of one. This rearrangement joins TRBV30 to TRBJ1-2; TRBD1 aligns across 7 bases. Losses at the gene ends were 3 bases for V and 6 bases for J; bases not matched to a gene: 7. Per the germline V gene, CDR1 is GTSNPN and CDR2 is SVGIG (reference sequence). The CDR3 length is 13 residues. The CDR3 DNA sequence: TGTGCCTGGAGCGGCTTACAGGGGAATGGCTACACCTTC. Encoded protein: CAWSGLQGNGYTF.

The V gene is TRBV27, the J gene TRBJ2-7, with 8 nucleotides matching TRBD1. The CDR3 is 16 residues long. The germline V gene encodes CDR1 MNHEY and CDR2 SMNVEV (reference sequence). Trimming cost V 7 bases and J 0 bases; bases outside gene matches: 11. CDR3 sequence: CASTSLAGTGSYEQYF. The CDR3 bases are TGTGCCAGCACCTCGTTAGCCGGGACAGGCTCCTACGAGCAGTACTTC.

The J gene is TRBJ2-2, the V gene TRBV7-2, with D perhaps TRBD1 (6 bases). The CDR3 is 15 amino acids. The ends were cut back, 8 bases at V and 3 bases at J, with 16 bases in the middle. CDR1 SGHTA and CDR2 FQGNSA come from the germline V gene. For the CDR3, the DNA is TGTGCCAGCGCCCCCATTAGGACAGACACCGGGGAGCTGTTTTTT. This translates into CASAPIRTDTGELFF.

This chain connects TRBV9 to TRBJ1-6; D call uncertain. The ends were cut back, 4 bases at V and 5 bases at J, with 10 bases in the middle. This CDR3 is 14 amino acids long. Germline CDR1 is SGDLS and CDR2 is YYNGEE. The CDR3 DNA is TGTGCCAGCAGCCAAGGACTGGATAATTCACCCCTCCACTTT. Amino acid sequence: CASSQGLDNSPLHF.

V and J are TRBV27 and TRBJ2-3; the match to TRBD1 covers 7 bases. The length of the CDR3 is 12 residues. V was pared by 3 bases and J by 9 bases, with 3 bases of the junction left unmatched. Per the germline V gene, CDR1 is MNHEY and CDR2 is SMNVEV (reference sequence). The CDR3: CASSFRQGTQYF. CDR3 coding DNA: TGTGCCAGCAGTTTCCGACAGGGAACGCAGTATTTT.

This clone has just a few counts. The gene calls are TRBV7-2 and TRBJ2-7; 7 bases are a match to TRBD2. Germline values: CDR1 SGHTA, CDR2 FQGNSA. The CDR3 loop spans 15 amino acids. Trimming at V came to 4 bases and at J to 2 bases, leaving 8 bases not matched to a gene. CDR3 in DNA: TGTGCCAGCAGCTCCAGCGGGACGGTAGCCTACGAGCAGTACTTC. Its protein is CASSSSGTVAYEQYF.

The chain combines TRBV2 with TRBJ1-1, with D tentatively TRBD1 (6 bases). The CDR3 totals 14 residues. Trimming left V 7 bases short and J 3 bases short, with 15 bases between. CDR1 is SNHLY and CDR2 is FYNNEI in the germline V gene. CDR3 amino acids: CASTGTSGDTEAFF. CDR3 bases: TGTGCCAGCACCGGGACAAGTGGGGACACTGAAGCTTTCTTT.

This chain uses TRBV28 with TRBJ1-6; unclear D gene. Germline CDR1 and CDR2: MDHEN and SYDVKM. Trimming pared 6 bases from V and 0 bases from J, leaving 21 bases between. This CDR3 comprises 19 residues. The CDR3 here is CASSRVHPRLSSYNSPLHF. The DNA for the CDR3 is TGTGCCAGCAGCCGCGTCCACCCCCGTTTGAGCTCCTATAATTCACCCCTCCACTTT. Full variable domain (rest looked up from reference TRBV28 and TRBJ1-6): DVKVTQSSRYLVKRTGEKVFLECVQDMDHENMFWYRQDPGLGLRLIYFSYDVKMKEKGDIPEGYSVSREKKERFSLILESASTNQTSMYLCASSRVHPRLSSYNSPLHFGNGTRLTVT.

CDR3 DNA sequence: TGTGCCAGCAGCTTACCCCGACAGGGTGGGTCTGGGGCCAACGTCCTGACTTTC. Residues: CASSLPRQGGSGANVLTF. The V gene is TRBV7-3, the J gene TRBJ2-6; 7 positions agree with TRBD1. The ends lost 2 bases at V and 1 base at J; junction bases unmatched: 8. Germline loops: CDR1 SGHTA, CDR2 FQGTGA. The CDR3 is 18 amino acids.

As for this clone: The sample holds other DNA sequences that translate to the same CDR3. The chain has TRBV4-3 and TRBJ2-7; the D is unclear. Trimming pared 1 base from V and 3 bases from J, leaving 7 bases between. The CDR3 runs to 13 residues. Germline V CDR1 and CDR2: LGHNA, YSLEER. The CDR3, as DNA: TGCGCCAGCAGCCAAGCAAGGAGCTACGAGCAGTACTTC. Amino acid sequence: CASSQARSYEQYF.

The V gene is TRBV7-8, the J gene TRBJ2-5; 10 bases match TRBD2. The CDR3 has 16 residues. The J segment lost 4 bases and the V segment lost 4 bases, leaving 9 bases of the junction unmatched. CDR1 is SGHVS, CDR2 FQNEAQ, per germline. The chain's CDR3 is CASSSPLSGGAETQYF. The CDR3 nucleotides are TGTGCCAGCAGCTCGCCGCTGAGCGGGGGGGCAGAGACCCAGTACTTC.

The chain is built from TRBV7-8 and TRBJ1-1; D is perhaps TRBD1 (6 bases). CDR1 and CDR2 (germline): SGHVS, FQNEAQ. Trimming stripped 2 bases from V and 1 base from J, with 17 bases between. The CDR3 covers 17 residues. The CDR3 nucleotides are TGTGCCAGCAGCTTAATCCCAGGGGCTGAGGCGAACACTGAAGCTTTCTTT. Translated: CASSLIPGAEANTEAFF.

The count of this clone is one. CDR3: CASSPGTGIRGYTF. CDR3 nucleotide sequence: TGTGCCAGCTCACCTGGGACAGGGATCAGGGGCTACACCTTC. The chain joins TRBV18 to TRBJ1-2; 9 bases agree with TRBD1. The J segment lost 8 bases and the V segment lost 3 bases, leaving 7 bases of the junction unmatched. The germline gives CDR1 KGHSH, CDR2 LQKENI. The CDR3 is 14 amino acids.

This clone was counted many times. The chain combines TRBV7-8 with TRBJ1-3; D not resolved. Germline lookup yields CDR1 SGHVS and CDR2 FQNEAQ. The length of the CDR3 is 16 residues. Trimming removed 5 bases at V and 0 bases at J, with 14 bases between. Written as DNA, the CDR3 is TGTGCCAGCAGCCACCCTAGCGCCGACTCTGGAAACACCATATATTTT. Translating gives CASSHPSADSGNTIYF.

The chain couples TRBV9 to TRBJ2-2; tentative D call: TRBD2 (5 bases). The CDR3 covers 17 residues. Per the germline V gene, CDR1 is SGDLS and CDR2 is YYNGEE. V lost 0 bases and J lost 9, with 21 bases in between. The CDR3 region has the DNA TGTGCCAGCAGCGTAGGGGCAGCACCTAGCACCATGTGGGAGCTGTTTTTT. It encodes CASSVGAAPSTMWELFF.